The rows below give T cell receptor beta chains drawn from one sample of a study of CD8 T cells in Susac syndrome. TCRdb analysed the immunoSEQ multiplex PCR reads with MiXCR anew, one entry per CDR3 protein. The sample has around 190,000 distinct CDR3 sequences; 85% to 95% are singletons. The sequenced sample consisted of CD4+ T cells from PBMCs. The receptors shown here come from a human donor with Susac syndrome. CDR3s include the opening cysteine and the closing phenylalanine or tryptophan. Fields, in order: J gene, CDR3 length, D gene, V gene, clone size, CDR3 protein, CDR3 DNA. A D gene is named only where the DNA matches it firmly. Clone size is not always given. Where it is, it says once, few, many or a class for expanded clones.

j_gene: TRBJ2-1
len: 17
d_gene: TRBD1
v_gene: TRBV7-9
abundance: NA
CDR3aa: CASSLRAVDRERNEQFF
CDR3nt: TGTGCCAGCAGCTTAAGGGCGGTGGACAGGGAAAGGAATGAGCAGTTCTTC

j_gene: TRBJ1-1
len: 16
d_gene: NA
v_gene: TRBV7-3
abundance: NA
CDR3aa: CASSPTPSESNTEAFF
CDR3nt: TGTGCCAGCAGCCCAACCCCGAGTGAGTCGAACACTGAAGCTTTCTTT

j_gene: TRBJ1-4
len: 15
d_gene: TRBD1
v_gene: TRBV18
abundance: NA
CDR3aa: CASSRTGGQREKLFF
CDR3nt: TGTGCCAGCTCACGGACAGGGGGCCAACGTGAAAAACTGTTTTTT

j_gene: TRBJ2-2
len: 18
d_gene: TRBD2
v_gene: TRBV3-1
abundance: NA
CDR3aa: CASSPILAGGSGAGELFF
CDR3nt: TGTGCCAGCAGCCCGATACTAGCGGGTGGCTCGGGCGCCGGGGAGCTGTTTTTT

j_gene: TRBJ1-1
len: 12
d_gene: NA
v_gene: TRBV29-1
abundance: NA
CDR3aa: CSVGALGTEAFF
CDR3nt: TGCAGCGTTGGGGCTCTGGGGACTGAAGCTTTCTTT

j_gene: TRBJ2-3
len: 12
d_gene: NA
v_gene: TRBV24-1
abundance: NA
CDR3aa: CATSQQGETQYF
CDR3nt: TGTGCCACCAGTCAGCAGGGTGAGACGCAGTATTTT

j_gene: TRBJ1-5
len: 16
d_gene: TRBD1
v_gene: TRBV4-1
abundance: NA
CDR3aa: CASSQRTGGDFQPQHF
CDR3nt: TGCGCCAGCAGCCAACGGACAGGGGGGGATTTTCAGCCCCAGCATTTT

j_gene: TRBJ2-7
len: 15
d_gene: TRBD1
v_gene: TRBV5-6
abundance: NA
CDR3aa: CASSSPGQGANEQYF
CDR3nt: TGTGCCAGCAGCTCTCCGGGACAGGGGGCCAACGAGCAGTACTTC

j_gene: TRBJ2-7
len: 16
d_gene: NA
v_gene: TRBV23-1
abundance: once
CDR3aa: CASSQSRTGLRYEQYF
CDR3nt: TGCGCCAGCAGTCAATCGCGCACAGGGCTACGCTACGAGCAGTACTTC

j_gene: TRBJ2-7
len: 13
d_gene: NA
v_gene: TRBV7-2
abundance: NA
CDR3aa: CASSLAKTGEQYF
CDR3nt: TGTGCCAGCAGCTTAGCGAAGACGGGCGAGCAGTACTTC

j_gene: TRBJ2-4
len: 16
d_gene: TRBD1
v_gene: TRBV20-1
abundance: NA
CDR3aa: CSAVAPGGLAKNIQYF
CDR3nt: TGCAGTGCTGTAGCTCCAGGGGGCTTAGCCAAAAACATTCAGTACTTC

j_gene: TRBJ1-2
len: 11
d_gene: NA
v_gene: TRBV6-2/TRBV6-3
abundance: NA
CDR3aa: CASKDDYGYTF
CDR3nt: TGTGCCAGCAAGGATGACTATGGCTACACCTTC

j_gene: TRBJ1-2
len: 14
d_gene: NA
v_gene: TRBV20-1
abundance: NA
CDR3aa: CSARWGAGNYGYTF
CDR3nt: TGCAGTGCTAGATGGGGGGCCGGGAACTATGGCTACACCTTC

j_gene: TRBJ1-2
len: 12
d_gene: NA
v_gene: TRBV20-1
abundance: NA
CDR3aa: CSAVGTSYGYTF
CDR3nt: TGCAGTGCTGTAGGGACGTCCTATGGCTACACCTTC

j_gene: TRBJ2-1
len: 13
d_gene: NA
v_gene: TRBV7-2
abundance: NA
CDR3aa: CASSLEARMDGFF
CDR3nt: TGTGCCAGCAGCTTAGAGGCCCGGATGGATGGATTCTTC

j_gene: TRBJ2-1
len: 14
d_gene: TRBD1
v_gene: TRBV5-1
abundance: NA
CDR3aa: CASSPTAGGQEQFF
CDR3nt: TGCGCCAGCAGCCCGACTGCAGGGGGCCAGGAGCAGTTCTTC

j_gene: TRBJ1-4
len: 12
d_gene: NA
v_gene: TRBV18
abundance: NA
CDR3aa: CASSLMKEKLFF
CDR3nt: TGTGCCAGCTCACTAATGAAGGAAAAACTGTTTTTT

j_gene: TRBJ2-6
len: 15
d_gene: NA
v_gene: TRBV29-1
abundance: once
CDR3aa: CSVGGPYSGANVLTF
CDR3nt: TGCAGCGTTGGTGGACCCTACTCTGGGGCCAACGTCCTGACTTTC

j_gene: TRBJ2-4
len: 15
d_gene: NA
v_gene: TRBV15
abundance: NA
CDR3aa: CATSRGGIAKNIQYF
CDR3nt: TGTGCCACCAGCAGAGGTGGAATAGCCAAAAACATTCAGTACTTC

j_gene: TRBJ2-1
len: 14
d_gene: NA
v_gene: TRBV27
abundance: NA
CDR3aa: CASGSLADYNEQFF
CDR3nt: TGTGCCAGCGGGTCCTTAGCGGACTACAATGAGCAGTTCTTC

j_gene: TRBJ2-3
len: 17
d_gene: TRBD2
v_gene: TRBV24-1
abundance: NA
CDR3aa: CATSDQTSGGNTDTQYF
CDR3nt: TGTGCCACCAGTGACCAGACTAGCGGGGGGAACACAGATACGCAGTATTTT

j_gene: TRBJ1-6
len: 15
d_gene: NA
v_gene: TRBV2
abundance: NA
CDR3aa: CASSPYRPGNSPLHF
CDR3nt: TGTGCCAGCAGTCCCTACCGTCCTGGGAATTCACCCCTCCACTTT

j_gene: TRBJ1-1
len: 12
d_gene: NA
v_gene: TRBV29-1
abundance: NA
CDR3aa: CSVDRANTEAFF
CDR3nt: TGCAGCGTTGACAGGGCTAACACTGAAGCTTTCTTT

j_gene: TRBJ1-1
len: 15
d_gene: TRBD1
v_gene: TRBV5-1
abundance: NA
CDR3aa: CASSFQLTGETEAFF
CDR3nt: TGCGCCAGCAGCTTCCAATTGACAGGGGAGACTGAAGCTTTCTTT

j_gene: TRBJ2-1
len: 14
d_gene: NA
v_gene: TRBV5-1
abundance: NA
CDR3aa: CASRPTGFGNEQFF
CDR3nt: TGCGCCAGCAGACCGACAGGTTTTGGCAATGAGCAGTTCTTC

j_gene: TRBJ2-4
len: 15
d_gene: NA
v_gene: TRBV5-1
abundance: NA
CDR3aa: CASSSTPLAKNIQYF
CDR3nt: TGCGCCAGCAGCTCCACTCCTCTAGCCAAAAACATTCAGTACTTC

j_gene: TRBJ2-3
len: 16
d_gene: TRBD2
v_gene: TRBV5-1
abundance: NA
CDR3aa: CASSSLSGGGGDTQYF
CDR3nt: TGCGCCAGCAGCTCCCTCTCGGGCGGGGGGGGAGATACGCAGTATTTT

j_gene: TRBJ2-3
len: 16
d_gene: TRBD2
v_gene: TRBV7-2
abundance: few
CDR3aa: CASSRTSGGGTDTQYF
CDR3nt: TGTGCCAGCAGCCGGACTAGCGGGGGTGGCACAGATACGCAGTATTTT

j_gene: TRBJ2-5
len: 12
d_gene: NA
v_gene: TRBV5-1
abundance: NA
CDR3aa: CASSLEDRTQYF
CDR3nt: TGCGCCAGCAGCTTGGAGGACCGGACCCAGTACTTC

j_gene: TRBJ2-1
len: 16
d_gene: NA
v_gene: TRBV7-9
abundance: NA
CDR3aa: CASSLAGGGSYNEQFF
CDR3nt: TGTGCCAGCAGCTTAGCAGGTGGGGGCTCCTACAATGAGCAGTTCTTC

j_gene: TRBJ1-1
len: 13
d_gene: NA
v_gene: TRBV7-7
abundance: few
CDR3aa: CASSPTGSTEAFF
CDR3nt: TGTGCCAGCAGCCCTACCGGGAGCACTGAAGCTTTCTTT

j_gene: TRBJ1-2
len: 15
d_gene: NA
v_gene: TRBV20-1
abundance: NA
CDR3aa: CSARDPGSAGAGYTF
CDR3nt: TGCAGTGCTAGAGATCCCGGTTCTGCTGGGGCTGGCTACACCTTC

j_gene: TRBJ1-2
len: 14
d_gene: NA
v_gene: TRBV5-4
abundance: once
CDR3aa: CASSFGQPNYGYTF
CDR3nt: TGTGCCAGCAGCTTCGGACAGCCTAACTATGGCTACACCTTC

j_gene: TRBJ2-1
len: 16
d_gene: TRBD2
v_gene: TRBV29-1
abundance: NA
CDR3aa: CSVEEGSGGTYNEQFF
CDR3nt: TGCAGCGTTGAAGAAGGGAGCGGGGGTACTTACAATGAGCAGTTCTTC

j_gene: TRBJ1-2
len: 8
d_gene: NA
v_gene: TRBV12-5
abundance: NA
CDR3aa: CASGLPYF
CDR3nt: TGTGCTAGTGGTTTGCCTTACTTC

j_gene: TRBJ1-5
len: 16
d_gene: NA
v_gene: TRBV20-1
abundance: NA
CDR3aa: CSARDLGRAGNQPQHF
CDR3nt: TGCAGTGCTAGAGATCTGGGGAGGGCCGGTAATCAGCCCCAGCATTTT

j_gene: TRBJ2-5
len: 12
d_gene: TRBD2
v_gene: TRBV20-1
abundance: NA
CDR3aa: CSARLAAETQYF
CDR3nt: TGCAGTGCTAGGCTAGCGGCTGAGACCCAGTACTTC

j_gene: TRBJ2-7
len: 13
d_gene: TRBD1
v_gene: TRBV5-1
abundance: NA
CDR3aa: CATRPGQGDEQYF
CDR3nt: TGCGCCACCAGACCGGGACAGGGCGACGAGCAGTACTTC

j_gene: TRBJ2-4
len: 13
d_gene: NA
v_gene: TRBV20-1
abundance: NA
CDR3aa: CSAREMGRNIQYF
CDR3nt: TGCAGTGCTAGAGAAATGGGGAGAAACATTCAGTACTTC

j_gene: TRBJ2-5
len: 16
d_gene: TRBD1
v_gene: TRBV24-1
abundance: NA
CDR3aa: CATSAPGQGSRETQYF
CDR3nt: TGTGCCACCAGTGCTCCGGGACAGGGTAGTCGGGAGACCCAGTACTTC

j_gene: TRBJ2-3
len: 17
d_gene: NA
v_gene: TRBV6-1
abundance: NA
CDR3aa: CASSPGRLVAGTDTQYF
CDR3nt: TGTGCCAGCAGTCCAGGGAGACTCGTCGCGGGCACAGATACGCAGTATTTT

j_gene: TRBJ2-2
len: 17
d_gene: TRBD1
v_gene: TRBV7-7
abundance: NA
CDR3aa: CASSLDRDRGSSGELFF
CDR3nt: TGTGCTAGCAGCTTGGACCGGGACAGGGGGTCGTCCGGGGAGCTGTTTTTT

j_gene: TRBJ2-5
len: 12
d_gene: NA
v_gene: TRBV20-1
abundance: NA
CDR3aa: CSARKGGETQYF
CDR3nt: TGCAGTGCTAGGAAAGGGGGAGAGACCCAGTACTTC

j_gene: TRBJ1-6
len: 13
d_gene: NA
v_gene: TRBV3-1
abundance: NA
CDR3aa: CASSPSGASPLHF
CDR3nt: TGTGCCAGCAGCCCCTCCGGGGCTTCACCCCTCCACTTT

j_gene: TRBJ1-2
len: 11
d_gene: NA
v_gene: TRBV6-5
abundance: NA
CDR3aa: CASIHLGGYTF
CDR3nt: TGTGCCAGCATCCATTTGGGAGGCTACACCTTC

j_gene: TRBJ2-7
len: 18
d_gene: TRBD1
v_gene: TRBV4-2
abundance: NA
CDR3aa: CASSQLFPPTGVGYEQYF
CDR3nt: TGTGCCAGCAGCCAGTTATTCCCCCCAACAGGGGTAGGGTACGAGCAGTACTTC

j_gene: TRBJ2-7
len: 16
d_gene: TRBD1
v_gene: TRBV7-6
abundance: NA
CDR3aa: CASSARTGGFSYEQYF
CDR3nt: TGTGCCAGCAGCGCTAGGACAGGGGGATTCTCCTACGAGCAGTACTTC

j_gene: TRBJ1-5
len: 15
d_gene: NA
v_gene: TRBV7-9
abundance: NA
CDR3aa: CASSLKGSGDQPQHF
CDR3nt: TGTGCCAGCAGCTTAAAGGGGTCAGGGGACCAGCCCCAGCATTTT

j_gene: TRBJ2-4
len: 12
d_gene: NA
v_gene: TRBV3-1
abundance: NA
CDR3aa: CASSGDQTIQYF
CDR3nt: TGTGCCAGCAGTGGAGATCAAACCATTCAGTACTTC

j_gene: TRBJ1-3
len: 15
d_gene: NA
v_gene: TRBV6-5
abundance: NA
CDR3aa: CASSYTRGTGNTIYF
CDR3nt: TGTGCCAGCAGTTACACGAGGGGTACTGGAAACACCATATATTTT

j_gene: TRBJ2-2
len: 14
d_gene: NA
v_gene: TRBV2
abundance: NA
CDR3aa: CASSEVVGAGELFF
CDR3nt: TGTGCCAGCAGTGAAGTCGTGGGTGCCGGGGAGCTGTTTTTT

j_gene: TRBJ2-1
len: 16
d_gene: TRBD2
v_gene: TRBV5-1
abundance: NA
CDR3aa: CASSPAGTTTYNEQFF
CDR3nt: TGCGCCAGCAGCCCCGCTGGGACTACAACGTACAATGAGCAGTTCTTC

j_gene: TRBJ1-1
len: 15
d_gene: TRBD1
v_gene: TRBV15
abundance: NA
CDR3aa: CATLRGRTMNTEAFF
CDR3nt: TGTGCCACCTTAAGGGGGCGAACGATGAACACTGAAGCTTTCTTT

j_gene: TRBJ1-1
len: 15
d_gene: NA
v_gene: TRBV18
abundance: NA
CDR3aa: CASSPPAGVRTEAFF
CDR3nt: TGTGCCAGCTCACCACCGGCGGGGGTTAGGACTGAAGCTTTCTTT

j_gene: TRBJ2-2
len: 18
d_gene: TRBD2
v_gene: TRBV4-1
abundance: NA
CDR3aa: CASSQKLAGGRNTGELFF
CDR3nt: TGCGCCAGCAGCCAAAAACTAGCGGGGGGGCGTAACACCGGGGAGCTGTTTTTT